This T cell receptor beta chain was identified in a study of blood T cell repertoires in COVID-19. The CDR3 totals 20 residues. Germline V gives CDR1 MDHEN, CDR2 SYDVKM. The trim removed 6 bases at V and 0 bases at J, leaving 22 bases unmatched. Using immunoSEQ multiplex PCR, the repertoire was profiled, and TCRdb retains in-frame clones only, with some absent. This table holds fewer than 150,000 clones, about 80% found once. This clone was picked up a small number of times. The sequenced material came from peripheral blood. The receptor was isolated from a woman of 80 years or more in a cohort sampled during active or convalescent COVID-19. The chain has TRBV28 and TRBJ1-2, with 7 bases fitting TRBD1. The CDR3 is CASRTLIHRGGASANYGYTF. As DNA, the CDR3 is TGTGCCAGCAGGACCCTAATCCACAGAGGGGGCGCTTCAGCTAACTATGGCTACACCTTC.